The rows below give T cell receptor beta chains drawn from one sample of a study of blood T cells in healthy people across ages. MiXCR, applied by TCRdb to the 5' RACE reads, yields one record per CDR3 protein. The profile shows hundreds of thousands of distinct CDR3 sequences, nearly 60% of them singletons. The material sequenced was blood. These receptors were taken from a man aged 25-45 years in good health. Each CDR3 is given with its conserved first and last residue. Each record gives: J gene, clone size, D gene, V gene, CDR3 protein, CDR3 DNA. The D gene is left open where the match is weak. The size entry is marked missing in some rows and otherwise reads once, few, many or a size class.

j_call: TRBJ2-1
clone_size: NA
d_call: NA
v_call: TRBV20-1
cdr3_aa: CSARDHRVTYNEQFF
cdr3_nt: TGCAGTGCTAGAGACCACAGGGTAACCTACAATGAGCAGTTCTTC

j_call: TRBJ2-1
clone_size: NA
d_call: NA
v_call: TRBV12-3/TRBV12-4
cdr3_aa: CASKPPSYNEQFF
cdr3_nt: TGTGCCAGCAAGCCACCCTCGTACAATGAGCAGTTCTTC

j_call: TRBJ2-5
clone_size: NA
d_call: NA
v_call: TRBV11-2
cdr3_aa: CASSLVKQYF
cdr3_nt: TGTGCCAGCAGCCTAGTCAAGCAGTACTTC

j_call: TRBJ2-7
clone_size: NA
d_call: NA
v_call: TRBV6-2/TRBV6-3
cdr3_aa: CASTAGAAYEQYF
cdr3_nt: TGTGCCAGCACGGCGGGGGCAGCCTACGAGCAGTACTTC

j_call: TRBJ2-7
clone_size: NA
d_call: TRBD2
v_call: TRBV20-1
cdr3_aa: CNAKGLAGPYEQYF
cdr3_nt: TGCAATGCTAAAGGACTAGCGGGCCCTTACGAGCAGTACTTC

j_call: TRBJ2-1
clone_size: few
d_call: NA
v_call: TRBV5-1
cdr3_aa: CASSLRASRSNEQFF
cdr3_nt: TGCGCCAGCAGCCTACGGGCTTCCCGAAGCAATGAGCAGTTCTTC

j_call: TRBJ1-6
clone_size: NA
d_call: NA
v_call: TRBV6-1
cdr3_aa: CASSEFSNSPLHF
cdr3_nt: TGTGCCAGCAGTGAATTTAGTAATTCACCCCTCCACTTT

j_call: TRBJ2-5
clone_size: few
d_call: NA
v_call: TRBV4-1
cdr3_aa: CASSQASDQETQYF
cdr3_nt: TGCGCCAGCAGCCAAGCAAGCGACCAAGAGACCCAGTACTTC

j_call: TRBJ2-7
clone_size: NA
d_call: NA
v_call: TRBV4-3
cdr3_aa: CASSQEIAGSYEQYF
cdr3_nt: TGCGCCAGCAGCCAAGAGATCGCAGGGTCTTACGAGCAGTACTTC

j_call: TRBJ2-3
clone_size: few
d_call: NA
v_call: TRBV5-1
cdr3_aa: CASKEGTWGDTQYF
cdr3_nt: TGCGCCAGCAAGGAGGGGACGTGGGGAGATACGCAGTATTTT

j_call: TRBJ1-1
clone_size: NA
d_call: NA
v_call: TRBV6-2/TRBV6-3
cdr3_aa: CASSYWESSSEAFF
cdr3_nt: TGTGCCAGCAGTTATTGGGAGAGTTCTTCTGAAGCTTTCTTT

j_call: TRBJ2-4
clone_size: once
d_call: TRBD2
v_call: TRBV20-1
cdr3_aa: CSARDLSGEQYF
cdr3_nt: TGCAGTGCTAGAGATCTCAGCGGGGAGCAGTACTTC

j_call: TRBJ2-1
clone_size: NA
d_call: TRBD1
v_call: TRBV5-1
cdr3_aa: CASKGGSSSYNEQFF
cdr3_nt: TGCGCCAGCAAAGGGGGCTCTAGCTCCTACAATGAGCAGTTCTTC

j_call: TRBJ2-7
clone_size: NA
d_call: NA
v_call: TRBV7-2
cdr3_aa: CASSPAAAGYEQYF
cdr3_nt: TGTGCCAGCAGCCCCGCCGCGGCGGGGTACGAGCAGTACTTC

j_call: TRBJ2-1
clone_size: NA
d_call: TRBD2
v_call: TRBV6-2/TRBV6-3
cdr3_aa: CASSVTSGYDEQFF
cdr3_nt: TGTGCCAGCAGTGTGACTAGCGGGTACGATGAGCAGTTCTTC

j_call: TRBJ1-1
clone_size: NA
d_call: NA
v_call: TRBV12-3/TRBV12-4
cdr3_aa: CASSFRGTNTEAFF
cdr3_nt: TGTGCCAGCAGTTTCAGGGGCACGAACACTGAAGCTTTCTTT

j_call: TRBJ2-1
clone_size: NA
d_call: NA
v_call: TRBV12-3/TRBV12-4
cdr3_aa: CASSLRTDASYNEQFF
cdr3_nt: TGTGCCAGCAGCCTCAGGACGGATGCCTCCTACAATGAGCAGTTCTTC

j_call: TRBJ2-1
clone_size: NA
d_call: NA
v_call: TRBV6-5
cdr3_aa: CASSYLQTTSEFF
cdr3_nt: TGTGCCAGCAGTTACCTACAGACAACCTCGGAGTTCTTC

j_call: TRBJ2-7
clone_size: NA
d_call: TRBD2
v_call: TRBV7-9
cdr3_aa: CASSLNSGSPGEQYF
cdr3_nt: TGTGCCAGCAGCTTAAATAGCGGGAGTCCGGGCGAGCAGTACTTC

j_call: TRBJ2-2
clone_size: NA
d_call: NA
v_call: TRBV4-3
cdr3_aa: CASSQDWVTGTGELFF
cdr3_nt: TGCGCCAGCAGCCAAGATTGGGTCACCGGGACCGGGGAGCTGTTTTTT

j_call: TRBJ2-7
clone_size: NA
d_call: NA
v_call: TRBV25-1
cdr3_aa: CASSERGTKTYEQYF
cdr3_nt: TGTGCCAGCAGTGAACGTGGCACCAAAACCTACGAGCAGTACTTC

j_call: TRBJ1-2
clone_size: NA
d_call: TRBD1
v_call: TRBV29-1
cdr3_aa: CSGGQGAGGYTF
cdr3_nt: TGCAGCGGCGGACAGGGGGCTGGGGGCTACACCTTC

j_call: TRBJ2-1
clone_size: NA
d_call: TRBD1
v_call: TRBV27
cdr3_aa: CASSLATGSGEQFF
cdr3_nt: TGTGCCAGCAGTTTAGCGACAGGGTCAGGCGAGCAGTTCTTC

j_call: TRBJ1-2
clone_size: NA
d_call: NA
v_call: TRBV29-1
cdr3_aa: CSDGFGYTF
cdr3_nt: TGCAGCGACGGGTTTGGCTACACCTTC

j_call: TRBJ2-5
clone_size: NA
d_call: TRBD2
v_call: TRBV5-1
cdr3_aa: CASSLVLAGMQETQYF
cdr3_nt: TGCGCCAGCAGCTTGGTATTAGCGGGGATGCAAGAGACCCAGTACTTC

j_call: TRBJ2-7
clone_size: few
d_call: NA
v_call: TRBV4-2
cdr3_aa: CASSQESVHPAYEQYF
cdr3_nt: TGTGCCAGCAGCCAAGAATCCGTCCATCCCGCCTACGAGCAGTACTTC